One sample yielded the 29 T cell receptor beta chains listed below, sequenced in a study of blood T cell repertoires in COVID-19. Sequencing used immunoSEQ multiplex PCR; TCRdb keeps in-frame clones, though not all of them. The data show 200,000 to 300,000 clones, 83% seen once. Sequencing input: PBMCs or T cells enriched from blood (not recorded which). The source of these receptors is a woman aged 40 to 49 who had been exposed to COVID-19.

This rearrangement joins TRBV18 to TRBJ2-5, with a possible D match to TRBD2 (5 bases). Germline CDR1 and CDR2: KGHSH and LQKENI. The CDR3 length is 12 residues. Trimming cost V 2 bases and J 13 bases, with 14 bases left between them. The CDR3 sequence is CASSPVEDAGYF. The CDR3 region has the DNA TGTGCCAGCTCACCAGTGGAGGACGCTGGGTACTTC.

The rearrangement links TRBV9 to TRBJ2-1; no reliable D call. Per germline, CDR1 SGDLS and CDR2 YYNGEE. This CDR3 is built from 16 residues. V dropped 4 bases and J dropped 0 bases, with 14 bases sitting between them. The CDR3 DNA is TGTGCCAGCAGCCCAAGAGGTACAAGCTCCTACAATGAGCAGTTCTTC. It translates to CASSPRGTSSYNEQFF.

V gene TRBV5-1 combines with J gene TRBJ1-2; no clear D gene. The CDR3 sequence is 14 residues long. The germline V and J ends were trimmed by 1 base and 0 bases, with 7 bases remaining between them. Germline CDR1 SGHRS, CDR2 YFSETQ. The CDR3 loop is CASSLWATNYGYTF. The CDR3 DNA is TGCGCCAGCAGCTTGTGGGCTACTAACTATGGCTACACCTTC.

The chain couples TRBV27 to TRBJ1-1; maybe TRBD1 (5 bases). Per germline, CDR1 MNHEY and CDR2 SMNVEV (reference sequence). The CDR3 has 14 residues. Trimming shortened V by 3 bases and J by 7 bases, and 15 bases separated the two germline ends. The CDR3 DNA reads as TGTGCCAGCAGTTTCGGAGGGGAATCTGGTGAAGCTTTCTTT. Protein: CASSFGGESGEAFF.

This clone was detected only once. The chain joins TRBV27 to TRBJ1-1; possibly TRBD1 for D (5 bases). The ends were cut back, 11 bases at V and 5 bases at J, with 12 bases in the middle. CDR1 is MNHEY, CDR2 SMNVEV, per germline (reference sequence). The CDR3 totals 11 residues. CDR3 residues: CAGKRGTEAFF. DNA for the CDR3: TGTGCCGGCAAACGGGGGACTGAAGCTTTCTTT.

Only a few counts were recorded for this clone. CDR3 bases: TGTGCCAGCAGCCAGCTAGGAGGCTACACCTTC. Its translation is CASSQLGGYTF. This chain connects TRBV3-1 (or the pseudogene TRBV3-2) to TRBJ1-2; D ambiguous. Germline CDR1 is LGHDT and CDR2 is YNNKEL (reference sequence). Trimming cost V 3 bases and J 8 bases, with 7 bases left between them. CDR3 length equals 11 residues.

The rearrangement links TRBV28 to TRBJ2-7; 8 nucleotides align to TRBD1. The germline V gene has CDR1 MDHEN and CDR2 SYDVKM. The CDR3 sequence is 16 residues long. Trimming took 8 bases from V and 0 from J; bases not matched to a gene: 12. For the CDR3, the DNA is TGTGCCAGCCATAGGACAGGGTTCGTAGGCTCCTACGAGCAGTACTTC. Translating it yields CASHRTGFVGSYEQYF.

The chain carries TRBV4-2 and TRBJ2-1, with TRBD1 matching 9 bases. The CDR3 sequence is 12 residues long. Germline V gene lookup returns CDR1 LGHNA and CDR2 YNFKEQ. V gave up 7 bases and J gave up 7 bases; unmatched junction bases: 2. This chain's CDR3 is CASMDRGNEQFF. In DNA form, the CDR3 reads TGTGCCAGCATGGACAGGGGAAATGAGCAGTTCTTC.

V usage is TRBV7-8 and J usage is TRBJ1-5, with D uncertain. CDR1 SGHVS and CDR2 FQNEAQ come from the germline V gene. The V end lost 5 bases, the J end lost 4 bases, and 9 bases lay between the germline ends. The length of the CDR3 is 13 residues. CDR3 sequence reads: CASSRARNQPQHF. CDR3 bases: TGTGCCAGCAGCCGGGCCAGAAATCAGCCCCAGCATTTT.

In DNA, the CDR3 is TGCGCCAGCAGCCCCGCGGGCTATTACGAGCAGTACTTC. This gives the protein CASSPAGYYEQYF. V and J are TRBV5-1 and TRBJ2-7, with D perhaps TRBD2 (5 bases). The CDR3 is made up of 13 amino acids. Trimming took 4 bases from V and 4 from J, leaving 12 bases between them. CDR1 SGHRS and CDR2 YFSETQ come from the germline V gene.

V and J are TRBV19 and TRBJ2-3, with TRBD2 identical over 7 bases. Germline CDR1 is LNHDA and CDR2 is SQIVND (reference sequence). J was trimmed by 2 bases and V by 9 bases; bases with no gene match: 11. This CDR3 is 15 amino acids long. CDR3 nucleotide sequence: TGTGCCAGCACCTCCGGGCGGGGGATCACAGATACGCAGTATTTT. Its translation is CASTSGRGITDTQYF.

V is TRBV5-1 and J is TRBJ2-1; D is possibly TRBD1 (6 bases). V lost 4 bases and J 3 bases, leaving 17 bases between the germline ends. The CDR3 length is 16 residues. Looked up from germline, CDR1 is SGHRS and CDR2 is YFSETQ. For the CDR3, the DNA is TGCGCCAGCAGCCCGACAAGAGGGGGTGTCTACAATGAGCAGTTCTTC. It yields the protein CASSPTRGGVYNEQFF.

This clone was observed a handful of times. The chain employs TRBV11-2 and TRBJ1-6; a possible D gene is TRBD1 (6 bases). The CDR3 runs to 15 residues. Germline CDR1 SGHAT, CDR2 FQNNGV. V was cut by 4 bases and J by 7 bases, with 14 bases left in between. The DNA of the CDR3 is TGTGCCAGCAGCTCAAGAGTACAGGGAAATTCACCCCTCCACTTT. Protein product: CASSSRVQGNSPLHF.

The chain has TRBV27 and TRBJ2-7; possibly TRBD1 for D (5 bases). Per the germline V gene, CDR1 is MNHEY and CDR2 is SMNVEV (reference sequence). Trimming removed 5 bases from V and 2 bases from J, with 13 bases in between. The CDR3 totals 14 residues. CDR3 loop: CASSPRARPYEQYF. Written as DNA, the CDR3 is TGTGCCAGCAGTCCCAGGGCCCGCCCCTACGAGCAGTACTTC.

CDR3 bases: TGTGCCAGCAGACCCGCCGGGATTTCCTACAATGAGCAGTTCTTC. This codes for CASRPAGISYNEQFF. The chain combines TRBV7-2 with TRBJ2-1; D is possibly TRBD2 (5 bases). From germline, CDR1 is SGHTA and CDR2 FQGNSA. With 6 bases removed from V and 1 base from J, the gap between germline ends came to 13 bases. The CDR3 runs to 15 residues.

A word on this clone: The junction does not match germline at one end; this may be a read error. J is TRBJ1-2 and V is TRBV2, with D tentatively TRBD1 (6 bases). The CDR3 is made up of 12 amino acids. Germline lookup yields CDR1 SNHLY and CDR2 FYNNEI. The CDR3 sequence: CASSLDRVGYAF. The CDR3, as DNA: TGTGCCAGCAGTTTGGACAGAGTAGGCTACGCCTTC.

V usage is TRBV5-1 and J usage is TRBJ1-2; possible D gene TRBD1, 5 bases. Germline assignment: CDR1 SGHRS and CDR2 YFSETQ. Trimming shortened V by 7 bases and J by 2 bases, and 12 bases separated the two germline ends. This CDR3 contains 13 residues. This CDR3 is CASGMGPNYGYTF. As DNA, the CDR3 is TGCGCCAGCGGGATGGGGCCGAACTATGGCTACACCTTC. Full variable domain (remainder filled in from reference TRBV5-1 and TRBJ1-2): KAGVTQTPRYLIKTRGQQVTLSCSPISGHRSVSWYQQTPGQGLQFLFEYFSETQRNKGNFPGRFSGRQFSNSRSEMNVSTLELGDSALYLCASGMGPNYGYTFGSGTRLTVV.

V usage is TRBV3-1 (or the pseudogene TRBV3-2) and J usage is TRBJ2-4; 7 bases align to TRBD1. Germline V gene data show CDR1 as LGHDT and CDR2 as YNNKEL (reference sequence). The length of the CDR3 is 16 residues. Trimming removed 0 bases from V and 0 bases from J; junction bases left unmatched: 2. DNA of the CDR3: TGTGCCAGCAGCCAAGAGGGGACAGTAGCCAAAAACATTCAGTACTTC. This encodes CASSQEGTVAKNIQYF.

This rearrangement joins TRBV24-1 to TRBJ2-1, with 8 bases identical to TRBD1. CDR3 length: 15 residues. Germline V gives CDR1 KGHDR, CDR2 SFDVKD. The junction had 9 bases not matched to a gene; V was cut back by 4 bases and J by 8 bases. Written as DNA, the CDR3 is TGTGCCACCAGTGACCCCGGACAGGGTGGGGATGAGCAGTTCTTC. It is translated as CATSDPGQGGDEQFF.

Concerning this clone: Germline is not matched at one junction end, which may reflect a read error. This sequence joins TRBV19 and TRBJ2-7, with 7 bases that match TRBD2. The CDR3 totals 15 residues. CDR1 and CDR2 from the germline V gene are LNHDA and SQIVND (reference sequence). The CDR3 DNA reads TGTGCCAGCAGTATTGGGTTTGGGGGGGGATACGAGCAGTACTTC. Translation: CASSIGFGGGYEQYF.

The rearrangement joins TRBV6-5 to TRBJ1-1; D is uncertain. CDR1 is MNHEY, CDR2 SVGAGI, per germline. V was cut by 0 bases and J by 6 bases, with 11 bases left in between. This CDR3 region has 14 residues. CDR3 sequence (DNA): TGTGCCAGCAGTTACTCCCGTGGGCAGGCTGAAGCTTTCTTT. As protein: CASSYSRGQAEAFF.

The rearrangement links TRBV27 to TRBJ2-1; 11 bases are shared with TRBD2. CDR1 and CDR2 from the germline V gene are MNHEY and SMNVEV (reference sequence). V dropped 1 base and J dropped 7; count of bases not matched to a gene: 15. This CDR3 region has 19 residues. The CDR3 loop is CASSLWGRASGGNLNEQFF. The CDR3 nucleotides read TGTGCCAGCAGTTTATGGGGGCGGGCTAGCGGGGGGAATTTGAATGAGCAGTTCTTC.

The chain combines TRBV7-2 with TRBJ1-1; maybe TRBD1 (6 bases). The CDR3 has 14 residues. Trimming shortened V by 6 bases and J by 1 base, and 12 bases separated the two germline ends. CDR1 SGHTA and CDR2 FQGNSA come from the germline V gene. This CDR3 is CASSQGGENTEAFF. CDR3 in DNA: TGTGCCAGCAGTCAAGGGGGGGAGAACACTGAAGCTTTCTTT.

This rearrangement joins TRBV7-9 to TRBJ2-5, with D possibly matching TRBD2 (6 bases). Trimming cost V 7 bases and J 5 bases, with 20 bases left between them. This CDR3 is 15 amino acids long. Germline CDR1 reads SEHNR; CDR2 reads FQNEAQ (reference sequence). CDR3 amino acids: CASTLPGVTRETQYF. DNA of the CDR3: TGTGCCAGCACTCTTCCGGGGGTGACACGGGAGACCCAGTACTTC.

The chain couples TRBV5-1 to TRBJ2-1; weak D call: TRBD1 (5 bases). There are 14 residues in the CDR3. Per germline, CDR1 SGHRS and CDR2 YFSETQ. V lost 2 bases to trimming and J lost 5 bases, with 11 bases between them. CDR3 DNA sequence: TGCGCCAGCAGCTTAGAACAGGCGAACAATGAGCAGTTCTTC. This sequence encodes CASSLEQANNEQFF.

The chain joins TRBV7-8 to TRBJ2-1, with TRBD2 as a possible D gene (6 bases). The CDR3 spans 13 residues. Germline CDR1 and CDR2: SGHVS and FQNEAQ. The ends were cut back, 0 bases at V and 7 bases at J, with 7 bases in the middle. This CDR3 is CASSLARENEQFF. For the CDR3, the DNA is TGTGCCAGCAGCTTAGCGCGGGAAAATGAGCAGTTCTTC.

The J gene is TRBJ2-1, the V gene TRBV5-1; 11 nucleotides match TRBD2. V was clipped by 4 bases and J by 2 bases; unmatched bases: 8. The CDR3 length is 17 residues. Germline V lookup: CDR1 SGHRS, CDR2 YFSETQ. CDR3 nucleotides: TGCGCCAGCAGCCACGGACTAGCGGGTCTCACCTACAATGAGCAGTTCTTC. Its protein is CASSHGLAGLTYNEQFF. The variable domain in full, completed from reference TRBV5-1 and TRBJ2-1, reads KAGVTQTPRYLIKTRGQQVTLSCSPISGHRSVSWYQQTPGQGLQFLFEYFSETQRNKGNFPGRFSGRQFSNSRSEMNVSTLELGDSALYLCASSHGLAGLTYNEQFFGPGTRLTVL.

This chain uses TRBV4-3 with TRBJ2-7, with a tentative D call TRBD2 (7 bases). The V end was cut by 0 bases, the J end by 0 bases, with 18 bases between. This CDR3 is 18 amino acids long. Germline CDR1 and CDR2: LGHNA and YSLEER. The DNA for the CDR3 is TGCGCCAGCAGCCAAGATACGGGGGGCCCTTCGAGCTCCTACGAGCAGTACTTC. Translating gives CASSQDTGGPSSSYEQYF.

The genes are TRBV27 and TRBJ1-4; D is ambiguous. CDR1 and CDR2 (germline): MNHEY, SMNVEV (reference sequence). This CDR3 has 15 residues. The V end was cut by 0 bases, the J end by 0 bases, with 5 bases between. Here the CDR3 DNA reads TGTGCCAGCAGTTTATCGGCTGCAACTAATGAAAAACTGTTTTTT. Translated: CASSLSAATNEKLFF.